The 18 T cell receptor beta chains below come from one sample, sequenced in a study of beta chain features in type 1 diabetes. The whole isolated RNA underwent reverse transcription, so sequencing captured expressed TCRB transcripts. Generated by immunoSEQ multiplex PCR, the TCRdb table keeps only in-frame clones and is missing some. The sample holds roughly 170,000 clones, less than 15% seen once. Sequencing was done on a sample of central memory CD4+ T cells from blood. The receptors shown here come from a woman aged 18-29 years in good health.

This clone was seen a few times. This chain uses TRBV30 with TRBJ1-3; D is undetermined. This CDR3 has 15 residues. Trimming shortened V by 0 bases and J by 4 bases, and 13 bases separated the two germline ends. Germline CDR1 reads GTSNPN; CDR2 reads SVGIG (reference sequence). The CDR3 loop reads CAWSVLRFSGNTIYF. The CDR3 region has the DNA TGTGCCTGGAGTGTACTGAGGTTCTCCGGAAACACCATATATTTT.

The CDR3 sequence is CASSRQGKGPGDGYTF. The CDR3 bases are TGTGCCAGTTCGAGACAGGGAAAAGGACCTGGGGATGGCTACACCTTC. The chain links TRBV19 to TRBJ1-2; 7 bases align to TRBD1. J was trimmed by 6 bases and V by 8 bases; bases with no gene match: 18. Germline V lookup: CDR1 LNHDA, CDR2 SQIVND (reference sequence). The CDR3 has 16 residues.

This clone has just a few counts. The CDR3 coding sequence is TGCGCCAGCAGCCAAGCCTTCGGCGGGGAGCTGTTTTTT. It yields the protein CASSQAFGGELFF. The chain is built from TRBV4-3 and TRBJ2-2, with D uncertain. The germline V and J ends were trimmed by 1 base and 7 bases, with 7 bases remaining between them. The germline V gene encodes CDR1 LGHNA and CDR2 YSLEER. The CDR3 is 13 residues long.

This clone was counted only a few times. The rearrangement uses TRBV10-3 and TRBJ2-3; possible D gene TRBD1, 5 bases. Germline CDR1 is ENHRY and CDR2 is SYGVKD. The CDR3 runs 14 residues. V was cut by 0 bases and J by 4 bases, with 8 bases left in between. The CDR3 loop is CAISESRGADTQYF. The CDR3 DNA sequence: TGTGCCATCAGTGAGTCTAGGGGCGCAGATACGCAGTATTTT.

This clone has just a few counts. This rearrangement joins TRBV28 to TRBJ2-3, with D perhaps TRBD2 (5 bases). This CDR3 region has 12 residues. V lost 8 bases, J lost 5 bases, and 11 bases lay in between. Germline V gives CDR1 MDHEN, CDR2 SYDVKM. CDR3 region: CASGKGLDTQYF. CDR3 bases: TGTGCCAGCGGAAAAGGACTAGATACGCAGTATTTT.

This chain connects TRBV5-6 to TRBJ2-3; 9 bases line up with TRBD1. The CDR3 extends over 15 amino acids. Trimming took 0 bases from V and 4 from J; bases not matched to a gene: 3. From germline, CDR1 is SGHDT and CDR2 YYEEEE. The CDR3 loop reads CASSLVGQGSDTQYF. CDR3 nucleotide sequence: TGTGCCAGCAGCTTGGTCGGACAGGGGTCAGATACGCAGTATTTT.

In this sample, this clone turned up many times. V usage is TRBV9 and J usage is TRBJ2-5; D gene unclear. CDR1 SGDLS and CDR2 YYNGEE come from the germline V gene. V dropped 7 bases and J dropped 7 bases, with 11 bases sitting between them. This CDR3 has 11 amino acids. The CDR3 nucleotides read TGTGCCAGCGAATGGGCCGGGACCCAGTACTTC. It translates to CASEWAGTQYF.

V gene TRBV7-2 combines with J gene TRBJ2-3; 13 bases align to TRBD2. With V trimmed by 3 bases and J by 9 bases, 6 bases remained unmatched. The CDR3 length is 15 residues. Germline loops: CDR1 SGHTA, CDR2 FQGNSA. The CDR3 here is CASSFTSGREGTQYF. CDR3 coding DNA: TGTGCCAGCAGCTTTACTAGCGGGAGGGAAGGAACGCAGTATTTT.

This clone showed up just a few times. This chain connects TRBV30 to TRBJ2-3, with 7 nucleotides matching TRBD1. Germline V gene sequence: CDR1 GTSNPN, CDR2 SVGIG (reference sequence). The CDR3 totals 14 residues. Losses at the gene ends were 7 bases for V and 0 bases for J; bases not matched to a gene: 7. The CDR3 is CAYRQGPSTDTQYF. As DNA, the CDR3 is TGTGCCTATCGACAGGGCCCTAGCACAGATACGCAGTATTTT.

This clone was seen a handful of times. The chain is built from TRBV7-2 and TRBJ1-5, with 11 bases that match TRBD1. Germline loops: CDR1 SGHTA, CDR2 FQGNSA. The CDR3 is made up of 13 amino acids. With 6 bases clipped from V and 11 bases from J, the junction kept 6 bases outside the gene matches. For the CDR3, the DNA is TGTGCCAGCAGTCGGGACAGGGGGTCAACCCAGCATTTT. Translation gives CASSRDRGSTQHF.

This clone was recorded at least ten times. The rearrangement joins TRBV29-1 to TRBJ2-3, with D possibly matching TRBD2 (6 bases). The CDR3 loop spans 12 amino acids. Germline V CDR1 and CDR2: SQVTM, ANQGSEA. Trimming stripped 7 bases from V and 4 bases from J, with 12 bases between. CDR3 region: CSGMEGSDTQYF. The CDR3 coding sequence is TGCAGCGGTATGGAGGGATCAGATACGCAGTATTTT.

This clone was seen only a few times. Germline and junction disagree at one end, which may indicate a read error. CDR3 loop: CASSVEKYSEQFF. The CDR3 DNA sequence: TGTGCCAGCAGCGTAGAGAAGTACAGTGAGCAGTTCTTC. The chain links TRBV9 to TRBJ2-1; D call uncertain. From germline, CDR1 is SGDLS and CDR2 YYNGEE. The CDR3 runs 13 residues.

J is TRBJ2-5 and V is TRBV30, with TRBD2 matching 9 bases. V was clipped by 5 bases and J by 5 bases; unmatched bases: 12. Germline V lookup: CDR1 GTSNPN, CDR2 SVGIG (reference sequence). The CDR3 sequence is 15 residues long. The DNA of the CDR3 is TGTGCCTGGGGGCGGACTAGCGTAAAGGGGGAGACCCAGTACTTC. This encodes CAWGRTSVKGETQYF.

CDR3 nucleotide sequence: TGTGCCAGCACCGCCTCGGGGACAGGGGATGGCTACACCTTC. Amino acid sequence: CASTASGTGDGYTF. This sequence joins TRBV27 and TRBJ1-2; TRBD1 matches 10 bases. This CDR3 has 14 amino acids. Germline values: CDR1 MNHEY, CDR2 SMNVEV (reference sequence). V lost 7 bases to trimming and J lost 6 bases; unmatched junction nucleotides: 8.

There are a few counts of this clone. The rearrangement links TRBV10-3 to TRBJ2-7, with 7 bases fitting TRBD2. Germline-derived CDR1 and CDR2 are ENHRY and SYGVKD. Unmatched junction bases numbered 8, after V lost 3 bases and J lost 6 bases. The CDR3 has 14 amino acids. CDR3 nucleotide sequence: TGTGCCATCAGTGAACGGGCGGGAGAACGCGAGCAGTACTTC. Translating gives CAISERAGEREQYF.

The chain is built from TRBV5-1 and TRBJ2-7; 8 positions match TRBD1. The ends lost 7 bases at V and 3 bases at J; junction bases unmatched: 12. The CDR3 length is 15 residues. Germline-derived CDR1 and CDR2 are SGHRS and YFSETQ. CDR3 region: CASRQQGTGYYEQYF. In nucleotides, the CDR3 is TGCGCCAGCCGTCAGCAGGGGACAGGATACTACGAGCAGTACTTC.

This chain uses TRBV27 with TRBJ1-5, with no clear D. Trimming took off 7 bases at V and 2 bases at J, with 12 bases between the two ends. CDR1 and CDR2 (germline): MNHEY, SMNVEV (reference sequence). The CDR3 has 14 residues. CDR3 amino acids: CASKGGSGNQPQHF. The CDR3 DNA sequence: TGTGCCAGCAAGGGAGGGTCCGGCAATCAGCCCCAGCATTTT.

The table lists this clone with a few counts. The rearrangement joins TRBV7-8 to TRBJ1-3; D may be TRBD1 (5 bases). The CDR3 is made up of 17 amino acids. Trimming took 6 bases from V and 0 from J, leaving 18 bases between them. The germline CDR1 and CDR2 sequences are SGHVS and FQNEAQ. In DNA form, the CDR3 reads TGTGCCAGCAGGTCAAAAGGGGTCGCACGCTCTGGAAACACCATATATTTT. Amino acid sequence: CASRSKGVARSGNTIYF.